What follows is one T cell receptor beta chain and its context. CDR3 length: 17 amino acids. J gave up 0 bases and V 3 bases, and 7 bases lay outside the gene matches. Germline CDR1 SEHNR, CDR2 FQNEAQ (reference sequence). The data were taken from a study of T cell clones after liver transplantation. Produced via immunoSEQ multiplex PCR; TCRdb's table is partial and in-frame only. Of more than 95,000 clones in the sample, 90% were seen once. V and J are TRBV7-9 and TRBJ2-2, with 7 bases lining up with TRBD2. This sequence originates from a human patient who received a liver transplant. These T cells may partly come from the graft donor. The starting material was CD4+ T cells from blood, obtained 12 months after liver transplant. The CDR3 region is CASSLVRLASNTGELFF. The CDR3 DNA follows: TGTGCCAGCAGCTTGGTTAGACTAGCCTCGAACACCGGGGAGCTGTTTTTT. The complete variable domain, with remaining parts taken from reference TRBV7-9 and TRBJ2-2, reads DTGVSQNPRHKITKRGQNVTFRCDPISEHNRLYWYRQTLGQGPEFLTYFQNEAQLEKSRLLSDRFSAERPKGSFSTLEIQRTEQGDSAMYLCASSLVRLASNTGELFFGEGSRLTVL.